This T cell receptor beta chain emerged from a study of T-cell memory formation after mild COVID-19. Notes on the study in general: Confirmation of SARS-CoV-2 specificity was lacking for second-wave clones peaking day 37. Pre-infection memory contained some responding clones, which suggested that cross-reactive memory had joined.

This clonotype was found a few times. Its antigen is still unknown. The 5'RACE method, run with constant-segment primers, produced TCR alpha and TCR beta cDNA libraries (carrying sample barcodes and UMIs). TCRdb ran MiXCR on the 5' RACE reads and lists one entry per CDR3 protein. The sample contains around 250,000 distinct CDR3 sequences, 15% to 20% of which appear only once. With 6 bases clipped from V and 2 bases from J, the junction kept 13 bases outside the gene matches. The CDR3 extends over 16 amino acids. Germline V gives CDR1 SGHDN, CDR2 FVKESK. This chain connects TRBV14 to TRBJ2-7, with 7 bases lining up with TRBD1. The receptor was isolated from a man aged 18 to 30 who had mild COVID-19 (a few samples of this study predate the infection). Cell type and time point are not known. Sequencing input: PBMCs or a T cell subset sorted from them (not recorded which). CDR3 DNA sequence: TGTGCCAGCAGAAATCCTCCGGGACAGCGACCCTACGAGCAGTACGTC. Protein product: CASRNPPGQRPYEQYV.